What follows describes a single TCR beta chain. Its antigen is undetermined. This entry comes from a study of T-cell memory formation after mild COVID-19. One entry per CDR3 protein, called by TCRdb with MiXCR from the 5' RACE reads. The repertoire holds nearly 350,000 distinct CDR3 sequences, with 10% to 15% as singletons. Findings and caveats of the study: Whether second-wave clones peaking at day 37 were SARS-CoV-2 specific went unconfirmed. Day 15 to 85 contractors were CD4/CD8 balanced; later expanders leaned CD4+.

Per germline, CDR1 MGHRA and CDR2 YSYEKL. Trimming took 4 bases from V and 5 from J, leaving 14 bases between them. There are 14 residues in the CDR3. The chain couples TRBV4-1 to TRBJ1-1; D unresolved. The receptor's source is a man aged 18 to 35 who had mild COVID-19 (a few samples of this study predate the infection). Cell type and time point are not known. The material sequenced was PBMCs or a T cell subset sorted from them (not recorded which). The CDR3 protein is CASSRAGSVTEAFF. The CDR3 region has the DNA TGCGCCAGCAGCCGGGCTGGGTCGGTGACTGAAGCTTTCTTT.